A selection of T cell receptor beta chains follows, all from one sample in a study of control samples from healthy donors and cancer patients. The repertoire was sequenced with immunoSEQ multiplex PCR; TCRdb's copy has only in-frame clones and lacks some. The repertoire holds 25,000 or so clones, with 85% as singletons. The sequenced sample was PBMCs. These receptors were obtained from a woman aged 55-70 years with head and neck cancer. Both conserved end residues are trimmed from each CDR3.

>TRBJ2-5|TRBV6-2/TRBV6-3
ASSYSRLTFGTQY
>TRBJ1-6|TRBV5-8
ASSLNSPLH
>TRBJ2-7|TRBV7-5
ARSLSEISGRYEQY
>TRBJ2-7|TRBV13
ASSLGRVSSYEQY
>TRBJ1-1|TRBV5-6
ASSGVGANEAF
>TRBJ1-4|TRBV7-7
ASSYGPFGEKLF
>TRBJ1-1|TRBV6-5
ASKLNTEAF
>TRBJ2-7|TRBV7-2
ASSFRTSSYEQY
>TRBJ2-1|TRBV13
ASSSNRQYNEQF
>TRBJ2-1|TRBV4-3
ASSRGAGDSYNEQF
>TRBJ2-5|TRBV7-7
ASGWAETQY
>TRBJ2-3|TRBV29-1
SVGAGNPTDTQY
>TRBJ2-7|TRBV10-3
AISELFRDRAYEQY
>TRBJ2-1|TRBV20-1
SAPDYNEQF
>TRBJ2-1|TRBV6-5
ASSYGGESEQF
>TRBJ2-2|TRBV29-1
SVGGYPKNTGELF
>TRBJ2-2|TRBV27
ASSTRTGKIAGELF
>TRBJ2-7|TRBV18
ASSPGNFEQY
>TRBJ2-3|TRBV12-5
ASGLVLGKAQY
>TRBJ1-6|TRBV6-5
ASRPGASDNSPLH
>TRBJ2-7|TRBV7-2
ASSLSAYEQY
>TRBJ2-7|TRBV6-5
ASSSPGQGEQY
>TRBJ2-7|TRBV14
ASSQALADSYEQY
>TRBJ1-4|TRBV5-1
ASSLAERSEKLF
>TRBJ2-2|TRBV7-9
ASSSRGTGELF
>TRBJ2-2|TRBV19
ASSANTGELF
>TRBJ1-6|TRBV3-1/TRBV3-2
ASSQTGDRGNSPLH
>TRBJ2-1|TRBV3-1/TRBV3-2
ASSQDPGSSEQF
>TRBJ2-1|TRBV5-1
ASSLSGSSYNEQF
>TRBJ2-2|TRBV5-1
ASSSGDRVSGELF
>TRBJ2-3|TRBV24-1
ATSDFGPPGRDTQY
>TRBJ2-3|TRBV27
ASSLPGAHTDTQY
>TRBJ1-2|TRBV3-1/TRBV3-2
ASSQASTGGGYT
>TRBJ2-1|TRBV6-5
ASSSDLGEQF
>TRBJ1-1|TRBV7-3
ASSSDRDTEAF
>TRBJ1-6|TRBV6-5
ASSRLNLNSPLH
>TRBJ1-1|TRBV12-3/TRBV12-4
ASDDGMNTEAF
>TRBJ1-4|TRBV7-9
ASSLPTGSREKLF
>TRBJ2-6|TRBV7-3
ASSKVGSGANVLT
>TRBJ1-4|TRBV7-8
ASSLEGRGGEKLF
>TRBJ2-2|TRBV7-2
ASSYRSGSGNTGELF
>TRBJ1-2|TRBV29-1
SAVDRGGYGYT